Presented here are 6 T cell receptor beta chains from one specimen sequenced in a study of cytomegalovirus exposure and HLA in healthy donors (dated by TCRdb to 2015 to 2018). The protocol used for the library was the immunoSEQ multiplex PCR assay. A mixture of 60 forward primers for TCR Vbeta segments and 13 reverse primers for TCR Jbeta segments was used in the multiplex PCR. Not all clones reach the TCRdb copy of this immuneACCESS table, which keeps in-frame sequences only. Checked studies attribute under half of the gap to unresolved V genes and leave the rest unexplained. The sample table contains about 100,000 clones; only one count was recorded for approximately 76% of them. Around 20% of the sample belongs to the ten largest clones. The sample taken for sequencing was PBMCs. These receptor sequences come from a woman aged 55-75 years in good health and CMV-seropositive.

The chain combines TRBV28 with TRBJ1-5; 10 positions agree with TRBD1. The CDR3 contains 17 residues. Trimming removed 7 bases from V and 10 bases from J; junction bases left unmatched: 19. Germline CDR1 MDHEN, CDR2 SYDVKM. The CDR3 nucleotides are TGTGCCAGCACGGGACAGGGGAGTTGGGGCTTCTCGGGCCCCCAGCATTTT. Translation gives CASTGQGSWGFSGPQHF.

The rearrangement joins TRBV9 to TRBJ2-2, with D maybe TRBD1 (7 bases). Germline CDR1 reads SGDLS; CDR2 reads YYNGEE. CDR3 size: 15 residues. Trimming took off 2 bases at V and 4 bases at J, with 12 bases between the two ends. CDR3 DNA sequence: TGTGCCAGCAGCGTGCGGCGGGACAGCACCGGGGAGCTGTTTTTT. Encoded protein: CASSVRRDSTGELFF.

The chain is built from TRBV7-2 and TRBJ2-2, with D tentatively TRBD2 (6 bases). Trimming pared 1 base from V and 6 bases from J, leaving 9 bases between. CDR3 length: 14 residues. Germline CDR1 SGHTA, CDR2 FQGNSA. CDR3 in DNA: TGTGCCAGCAGCTTAGTGGGGGGTCCCGGGGAGCTGTTTTTT. The encoded protein is CASSLVGGPGELFF.

This chain's CDR3 is CASSEDSLNQPQHF. As DNA, the CDR3 is TGTGCCAGCAGTGAAGACAGTCTCAATCAGCCCCAGCATTTT. The rearrangement joins TRBV28 to TRBJ1-5, with a tentative D call TRBD1 (5 bases). Germline assignment: CDR1 MDHEN and CDR2 SYDVKM. Trimming shortened V by 5 bases and J by 3 bases, and 11 bases separated the two germline ends. CDR3 length: 14 amino acids.

The chain joins TRBV27 to TRBJ1-1, with D possibly TRBD1 on 5 matching bases. Between the trimmed V and J ends, which lost 6 bases and 6 bases, there was a span of 11 bases. The CDR3 contains 12 residues. The germline V gene encodes CDR1 MNHEY and CDR2 SMNVEV (reference sequence). CDR3 coding DNA: TGTGCCAGCAGGGGGCTAAGGGCTGAAGCTTTCTTT. It codes for CASRGLRAEAFF.

The chain employs TRBV11-2 and TRBJ2-6; D is undetermined. This CDR3 is 14 amino acids long. With 3 bases removed from V and 5 bases from J, the gap between germline ends came to 8 bases. Per the germline V gene, CDR1 is SGHAT and CDR2 is FQNNGV. The CDR3: CASSFSTRANVLTF. The DNA for the CDR3 is TGTGCCAGCAGCTTCTCTACGCGGGCCAACGTCCTGACTTTC.